The 22 T cell receptor beta chains below come from one sample, sequenced in a study of blood T cell repertoires in COVID-19. The method was immunoSEQ multiplex PCR; TCRdb's version includes in-frame clones alone and lacks a portion of them. The table includes about 300,000 clones, approximately 90% detected once. Sequenced material: PBMCs or T cells enriched from blood (not recorded which). The origin of the receptors is a young man who had recovered from COVID-19.

This clone was seen a single time. V usage is TRBV5-4 and J usage is TRBJ1-2; tentative D call: TRBD1 (5 bases). V was pared by 4 bases and J by 5 bases, with 18 bases between. CDR1 and CDR2 (germline): SGHNT, YYREEE (reference sequence). The CDR3 is made up of 15 amino acids. The CDR3 region has the DNA TGTGCCAGCAGCCCTGCTGGCCAGGGCCTATATGGCTACACCTTC. Its protein is CASSPAGQGLYGYTF.

This clone came up a few times. The J gene is TRBJ2-7, the V gene TRBV5-5; D might be TRBD2 (6 bases). The CDR3 runs 13 residues. With 3 bases removed from V and 7 bases from J, the gap between germline ends came to 14 bases. CDR1 SGHKS and CDR2 YYEKEE come from the germline V gene (reference sequence). CDR3 loop: CASSSAGGREQYF. The CDR3 nucleotides are TGTGCCAGCAGCTCCGCCGGGGGTCGGGAGCAGTACTTC.

The DNA of the CDR3 is TGTGCCAGCAGCTTAGTGAGTTCAGGGGCGTATGGCTACACCTTC. Its protein product is CASSLVSSGAYGYTF. The rearrangement uses TRBV7-9 and TRBJ1-2, with a possible D match to TRBD1 (6 bases). With 1 base removed from V and 5 bases from J, the gap between germline ends came to 14 bases. The CDR3 sequence is 15 residues long. Germline CDR1 and CDR2: SEHNR and FQNEAQ (reference sequence).

This chain uses TRBV5-1 with TRBJ2-7; no firm D call. The CDR3 loop spans 14 amino acids. Germline CDR1 and CDR2: SGHRS and YFSETQ. Trimming took 0 bases from V and 3 from J, leaving 10 bases between them. In DNA form, the CDR3 reads TGCGCCAGCAGCTTGGATCCTTTCTTCTACGAGCAGTACTTC. The encoded protein is CASSLDPFFYEQYF.

V gene TRBV2 combines with J gene TRBJ1-1; D may be TRBD1 (6 bases). CDR3 size: 15 residues. In germline, CDR1 is SNHLY, CDR2 FYNNEI. V lost 3 bases and J 1 base, leaving 12 bases between the germline ends. Here the CDR3 reads CASSEQGSRNTEAFF. CDR3 coding DNA: TGTGCCAGCAGTGAGCAGGGGTCCCGGAACACTGAAGCTTTCTTT.

The rearrangement joins TRBV3-1 (or the pseudogene TRBV3-2) to TRBJ1-6; D is undetermined. The CDR3 runs to 14 residues. The germline V gene has CDR1 LGHDT and CDR2 YNNKEL (reference sequence). Trimming pared 0 bases from V and 10 bases from J, leaving 10 bases between. The CDR3 sequence: CASSQETAGSPLHF. CDR3 DNA sequence: TGTGCCAGCAGCCAAGAAACGGCGGGGTCACCCCTCCACTTT.

The chain has TRBV9 and TRBJ2-5, with 9 bases fitting TRBD2. Germline V gives CDR1 SGDLS, CDR2 YYNGEE. Trimming removed 3 bases from V and 0 bases from J; junction bases left unmatched: 9. There are 17 residues in the CDR3. CDR3 region: CASSGLSGGDNQETQYF. CDR3 bases: TGTGCCAGCAGCGGTCTTAGCGGGGGAGATAACCAAGAGACCCAGTACTTC.

The chain employs TRBV2 and TRBJ1-5; TRBD1 is a possible D gene (5 bases). The CDR3 is made up of 13 amino acids. Germline-derived CDR1 and CDR2 are SNHLY and FYNNEI. Trimming pared 4 bases from V and 4 bases from J, leaving 8 bases between. CDR3 residues: CASSGGPNQPQHF. The CDR3 DNA sequence: TGTGCCAGCAGTGGGGGCCCTAATCAGCCCCAGCATTTT.

This clone occurred a few times. The chain recombines TRBV28 with TRBJ2-1; D is perhaps TRBD1 (6 bases). This CDR3 region has 15 residues. From germline, CDR1 is MDHEN and CDR2 SYDVKM. The V end was cut by 6 bases, the J end by 7 bases, with 19 bases between. The CDR3 DNA sequence: TGTGCCAGCAGCCCGACAGGAGTCAAAGGGAATGAGCAGTTCTTC. Translation: CASSPTGVKGNEQFF.

The chain has TRBV3-1 (or the pseudogene TRBV3-2) and TRBJ2-2; 7 nucleotides align to TRBD1. This CDR3 has 15 amino acids. V was pared by 7 bases and J by 4 bases, with 9 bases of the junction left unmatched. CDR1 LGHDT and CDR2 YNNKEL come from the germline V gene (reference sequence). The CDR3 loop is CASKMTGRVTGELFF. CDR3 nucleotides: TGTGCCAGCAAAATGACAGGGCGGGTCACCGGGGAGCTGTTTTTT.

A remark on this clone: Other DNA sequences within the sample encode an identical CDR3. V usage is TRBV6-1 and J usage is TRBJ2-7; 12 bases fit TRBD2. The CDR3 consists of 15 residues. V lost 1 base and J lost 4; bases outside the gene matches: 2. The germline V gene encodes CDR1 MNHNS and CDR2 SASEGT. The CDR3 sequence is CASSEGLAGVYEQYF. The CDR3, as DNA: TGTGCCAGCAGTGAAGGACTAGCGGGAGTTTACGAGCAGTACTTC.

This chain links TRBV27 with TRBJ1-2, with 8 nucleotides matching TRBD1. Germline V CDR1 and CDR2: MNHEY, SMNVEV (reference sequence). The CDR3 covers 19 residues. With 10 bases clipped from V and 2 bases from J, the junction kept 24 bases outside the gene matches. The CDR3: CATSPVRPSLRGPNYGYTF. The CDR3 coding sequence is TGTGCCACCTCCCCAGTCCGCCCTAGCCTCAGGGGGCCCAACTATGGCTACACCTTC.

The CDR3 sequence is CASSFLAGSNNEQFF. The CDR3 DNA is TGCGCCAGCAGCTTCCTAGCGGGGTCCAACAATGAGCAGTTCTTC. The chain links TRBV5-1 to TRBJ2-1; 9 bases align to TRBD2. The germline V gene has CDR1 SGHRS and CDR2 YFSETQ. Trimming cost V 2 bases and J 5 bases; bases outside gene matches: 5. The CDR3 spans 15 residues.

V and J are TRBV5-1 and TRBJ2-1, with TRBD2 identical over 7 bases. V trimming: 2 bases; J trimming: 8 bases; junction bases outside the gene matches: 10. Germline assignment: CDR1 SGHRS and CDR2 YFSETQ. The CDR3 spans 15 residues. CDR3: CASSLGGGPMDEQFF. The CDR3 DNA is TGCGCCAGCAGCTTAGGCGGGGGACCAATGGATGAGCAGTTCTTC. Full variable domain (outside the CDR3, taken from reference TRBV5-1 and TRBJ2-1): KAGVTQTPRYLIKTRGQQVTLSCSPISGHRSVSWYQQTPGQGLQFLFEYFSETQRNKGNFPGRFSGRQFSNSRSEMNVSTLELGDSALYLCASSLGGGPMDEQFFGPGTRLTVL.

Points on this clone: Other DNA sequences of this sample code for an identical CDR3. The chain employs TRBV11-3 and TRBJ2-7; perhaps TRBD1 as D (6 bases). With 6 bases removed from V and 1 base from J, the gap between germline ends came to 10 bases. The CDR3 spans 13 residues. Looked up from germline, CDR1 is SGHNT and CDR2 is YENEEA. CDR3 bases: TGTGCCAGCAGTTCAAGGGGGTCCTACGAGCAGTACTTC. This translates into CASSSRGSYEQYF.

CDR3 in amino acids: CASSIDSSSGNTIYF. The CDR3 DNA reads as TGTGCCAGCTCAATCGACAGTTCCTCTGGAAACACCATATATTTT. This sequence joins TRBV18 and TRBJ1-3; D possibly corresponds to TRBD1 (5 bases). CDR3 length equals 15 residues. Between the trimmed V and J ends, which lost 5 bases and 0 bases, there was a span of 11 bases. Germline CDR1 KGHSH, CDR2 LQKENI.

This clone was counted between two and nine times. The chain uses TRBV19 and TRBJ1-2; 8 positions match TRBD1. This CDR3 comprises 15 residues. Germline V gene sequence: CDR1 LNHDA, CDR2 SQIVND (reference sequence). The V segment lost 7 bases and the J segment 4 bases; nucleotides outside the gene matches: 11. CDR3 nucleotides: TGTGCCAGTAAGGCAGGGGGCTCTCATGGCTATGGCTACACCTTC. Its protein product is CASKAGGSHGYGYTF. Together with reference TRBV19 and TRBJ1-2, the CDR3 gives the full variable domain: DGGITQSPKYLFRKEGQNVTLSCEQNLNHDAMYWYRQDPGQGLRLIYYSQIVNDFQKGDIAEGYSVSREKKESFPLTVTSAQKNPTAFYLCASKAGGSHGYGYTFGSGTRLTVV.

This clone has just one count. The chain links TRBV6-5 to TRBJ1-1, with D tentatively TRBD1 (5 bases). There are 14 residues in the CDR3. V lost 5 bases to trimming and J lost 0 bases, with 10 bases between them. Germline CDR1 and CDR2: MNHEY and SVGAGI. CDR3 residues: CASSQGRMNTEAFF. The CDR3 DNA reads as TGTGCCAGCAGTCAGGGCAGGATGAACACTGAAGCTTTCTTT.

The chain employs TRBV29-1 and TRBJ2-5, with TRBD2 as a possible D gene (5 bases). The CDR3 totals 13 residues. CDR1 is SQVTM and CDR2 is ANQGSEA in the germline V gene. V dropped 4 bases and J dropped 4 bases, with 13 bases sitting between them. CDR3 sequence: CSVGRPRGETQYF. The CDR3 DNA reads TGCAGCGTTGGAAGGCCCCGGGGAGAGACCCAGTACTTC.

This chain's CDR3 is CASSEDSGGRVDEQFF. CDR3 coding DNA: TGCGCCAGCAGTGAGGACAGCGGGGGGCGGGTGGATGAGCAGTTCTTC. The rearrangement links TRBV10-1 to TRBJ2-1; TRBD2 matches 9 bases. The CDR3 length is 16 residues. The V gene's germline CDR1 is WNHNN and CDR2 SYGVQD (reference sequence). V lost 2 bases, J lost 8 bases, and 10 bases stayed unmatched.

The chain recombines TRBV3-1 (or the pseudogene TRBV3-2) with TRBJ2-5; 10 bases match TRBD2. Germline V gene sequence: CDR1 LGHDT, CDR2 YNNKEL (reference sequence). The junction had 16 bases not matched to a gene; V was cut back by 4 bases and J by 5 bases. This CDR3 contains 18 residues. CDR3 in DNA: TGTGCCAGCAGCCCTCGGCAGGCCCTAGCGGGAGAAGGTGAGACCCAGTACTTC. Its translation is CASSPRQALAGEGETQYF.

This clone was detected only once. The chain uses TRBV11-2 and TRBJ1-2; tentative D call: TRBD1 (5 bases). The V gene's germline CDR1 is SGHAT and CDR2 FQNNGV. The CDR3 consists of 14 residues. V lost 5 bases and J 0 bases, leaving 10 bases between the germline ends. CDR3 protein: CASSPSTANYGYTF. Written as DNA, the CDR3 is TGTGCCAGCAGCCCCTCGACAGCTAACTATGGCTACACCTTC.